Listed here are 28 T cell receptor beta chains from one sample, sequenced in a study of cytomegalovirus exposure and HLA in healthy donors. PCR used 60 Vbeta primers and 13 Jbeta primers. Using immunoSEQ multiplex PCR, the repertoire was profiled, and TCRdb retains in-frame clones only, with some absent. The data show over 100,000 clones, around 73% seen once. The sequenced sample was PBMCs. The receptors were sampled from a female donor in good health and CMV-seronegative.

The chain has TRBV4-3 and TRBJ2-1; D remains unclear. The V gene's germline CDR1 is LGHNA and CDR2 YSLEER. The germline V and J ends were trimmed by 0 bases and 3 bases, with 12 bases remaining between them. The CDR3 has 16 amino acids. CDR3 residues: CASSQDAGQLYNEQFF. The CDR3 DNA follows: TGCGCCAGCAGCCAAGACGCAGGTCAGCTCTACAATGAGCAGTTCTTC.

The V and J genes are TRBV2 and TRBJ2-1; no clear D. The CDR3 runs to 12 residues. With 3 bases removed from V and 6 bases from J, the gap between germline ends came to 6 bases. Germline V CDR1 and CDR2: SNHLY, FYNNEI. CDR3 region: CASSESVNEQFF. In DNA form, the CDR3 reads TGTGCCAGCAGTGAGTCAGTCAATGAGCAGTTCTTC.

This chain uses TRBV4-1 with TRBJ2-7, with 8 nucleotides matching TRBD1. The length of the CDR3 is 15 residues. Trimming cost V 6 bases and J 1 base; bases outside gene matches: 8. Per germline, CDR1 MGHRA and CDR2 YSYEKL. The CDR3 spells CASSQNTGGSYEQYF. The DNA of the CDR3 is TGCGCCAGCAGTCAAAATACAGGGGGATCCTACGAGCAGTACTTC.

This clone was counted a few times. CDR3 sequence: CASMTGTSPSYEQYF. CDR3 nucleotide sequence: TGTGCCAGCATGACCGGGACTAGCCCTTCCTACGAGCAGTACTTC. This sequence joins TRBV2 and TRBJ2-7; 9 bases match TRBD2. This CDR3 spans 15 amino acids. After removal of 7 bases from V and 1 base from J, the junction contained 8 bases not matched to a gene. CDR1 is SNHLY and CDR2 is FYNNEI in the germline V gene. The entire variable domain, with the rest obtained from reference TRBV2 and TRBJ2-7, is as follows: EPEVTQTPSHQVTQMGQEVILRCVPISNHLYFYWYRQILGQKVEFLVSFYNNEISEKSEIFDDQFSVERPDGSNFTLKIRSTKLEDSAMYFCASMTGTSPSYEQYFGPGTRLTVT.

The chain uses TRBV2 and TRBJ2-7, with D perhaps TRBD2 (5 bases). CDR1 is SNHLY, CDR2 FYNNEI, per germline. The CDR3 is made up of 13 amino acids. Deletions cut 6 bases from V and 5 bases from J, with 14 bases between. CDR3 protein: CASRGSLDHEQYF. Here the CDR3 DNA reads TGTGCCAGCAGGGGTTCACTAGATCACGAGCAGTACTTC.

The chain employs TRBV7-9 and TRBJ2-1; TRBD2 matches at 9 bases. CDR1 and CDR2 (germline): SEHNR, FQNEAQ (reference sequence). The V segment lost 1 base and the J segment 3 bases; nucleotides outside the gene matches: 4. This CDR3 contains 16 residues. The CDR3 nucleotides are TGTGCCAGCAGCTTAGGACTAGCGGAAGTCTACAATGAGCAGTTCTTC. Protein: CASSLGLAEVYNEQFF.

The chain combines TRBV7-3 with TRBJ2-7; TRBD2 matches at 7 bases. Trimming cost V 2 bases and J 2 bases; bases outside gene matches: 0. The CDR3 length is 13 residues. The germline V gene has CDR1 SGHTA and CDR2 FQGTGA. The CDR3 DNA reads TGTGCCAGCAGCTTAGCGGGAGCCTACGAGCAGTACTTC. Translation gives CASSLAGAYEQYF.

CDR3 amino acids: CASSLDGGSYGYTF. CDR3 nucleotides: TGTGCCAGCAGCTTAGACGGGGGGAGCTATGGCTACACCTTC. The V call is TRBV7-2, the J call TRBJ1-2; D might be TRBD1 (5 bases). The CDR3 loop spans 14 amino acids. The V end was cut by 1 base, the J end by 4 bases, with 10 bases between. The germline CDR1 and CDR2 sequences are SGHTA and FQGNSA.

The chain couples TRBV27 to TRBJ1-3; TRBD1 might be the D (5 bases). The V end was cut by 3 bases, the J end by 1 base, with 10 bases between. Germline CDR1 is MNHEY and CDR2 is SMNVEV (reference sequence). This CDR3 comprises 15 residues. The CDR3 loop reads CASSLLGGSGNTIYF. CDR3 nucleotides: TGTGCCAGCAGTTTGCTGGGGGGGTCTGGAAACACCATATATTTT.

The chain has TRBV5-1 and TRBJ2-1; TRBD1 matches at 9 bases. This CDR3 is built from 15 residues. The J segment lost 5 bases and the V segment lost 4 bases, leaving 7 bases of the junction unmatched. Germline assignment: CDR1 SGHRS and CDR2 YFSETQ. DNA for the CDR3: TGCGCCAGCAGCCTGGGACAGGGACCTAACAATGAGCAGTTCTTC. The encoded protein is CASSLGQGPNNEQFF.

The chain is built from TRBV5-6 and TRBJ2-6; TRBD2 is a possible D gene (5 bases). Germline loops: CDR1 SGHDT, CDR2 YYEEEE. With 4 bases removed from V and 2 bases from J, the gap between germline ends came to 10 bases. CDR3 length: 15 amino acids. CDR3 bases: TGTGCCAGCAGCGTGACGGGGACTGGGGCCAACGTCCTGACTTTC. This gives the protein CASSVTGTGANVLTF. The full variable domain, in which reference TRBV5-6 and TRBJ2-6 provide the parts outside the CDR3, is DAGVTQSPTHLIKTRGQQVTLRCSPKSGHDTVSWYQQALGQGPQFIFQYYEEEERQRGNFPDRFSGHQFPNYSSELNVNALLLGDSALYLCASSVTGTGANVLTFGAGSRLTVL.

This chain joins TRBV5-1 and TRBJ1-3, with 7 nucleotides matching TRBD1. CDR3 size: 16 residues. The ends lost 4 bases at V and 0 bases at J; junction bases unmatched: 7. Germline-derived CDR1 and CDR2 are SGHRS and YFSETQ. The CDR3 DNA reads TGCGCCAGCAGCCTTTCCGGGACAGACTCTGGAAACACCATATATTTT. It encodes CASSLSGTDSGNTIYF.

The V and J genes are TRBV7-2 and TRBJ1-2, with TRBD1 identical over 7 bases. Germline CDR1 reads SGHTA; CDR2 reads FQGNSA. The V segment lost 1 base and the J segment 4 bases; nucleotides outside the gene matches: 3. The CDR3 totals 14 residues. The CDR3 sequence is CASSLGQGGYGYTF. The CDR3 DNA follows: TGTGCCAGCAGCTTAGGGCAGGGGGGCTATGGCTACACCTTC.

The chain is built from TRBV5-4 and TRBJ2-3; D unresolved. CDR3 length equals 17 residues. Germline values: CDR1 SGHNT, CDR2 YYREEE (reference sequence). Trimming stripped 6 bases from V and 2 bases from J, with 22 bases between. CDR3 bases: TGTGCCAGCACCAACGATCTGGCGGAGATTCTCACAGATACGCAGTATTTT. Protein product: CASTNDLAEILTDTQYF.

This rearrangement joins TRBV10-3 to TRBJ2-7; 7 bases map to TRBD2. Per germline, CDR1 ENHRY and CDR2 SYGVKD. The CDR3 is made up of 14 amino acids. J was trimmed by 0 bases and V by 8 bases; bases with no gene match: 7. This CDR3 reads CAIGGGRSSYEQYF. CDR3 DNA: TGTGCCATCGGGGGGGGACGGAGCTCCTACGAGCAGTACTTC.

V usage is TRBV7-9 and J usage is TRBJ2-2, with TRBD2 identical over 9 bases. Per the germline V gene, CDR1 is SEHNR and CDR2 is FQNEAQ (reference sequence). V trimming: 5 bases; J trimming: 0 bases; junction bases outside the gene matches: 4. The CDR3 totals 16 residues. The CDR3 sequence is CASSASSGTNTGELFF. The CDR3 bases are TGTGCCAGCAGCGCCTCTAGCGGGACGAACACCGGGGAGCTGTTTTTT.

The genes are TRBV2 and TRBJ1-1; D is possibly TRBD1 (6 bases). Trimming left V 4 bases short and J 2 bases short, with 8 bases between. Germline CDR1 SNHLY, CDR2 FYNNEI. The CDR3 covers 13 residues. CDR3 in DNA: TGTGCCAGCAGTGGGGACACAAACACTGAAGCTTTCTTT. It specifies CASSGDTNTEAFF.

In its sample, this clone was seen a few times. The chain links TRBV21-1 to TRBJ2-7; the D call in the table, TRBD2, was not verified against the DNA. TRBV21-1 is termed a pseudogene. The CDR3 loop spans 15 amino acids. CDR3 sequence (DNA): TGTGCCAGCAGCAAAGAACTAGCGGGAGGAACCGAGCAGTACTTC. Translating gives CASSKELAGGTEQYF.

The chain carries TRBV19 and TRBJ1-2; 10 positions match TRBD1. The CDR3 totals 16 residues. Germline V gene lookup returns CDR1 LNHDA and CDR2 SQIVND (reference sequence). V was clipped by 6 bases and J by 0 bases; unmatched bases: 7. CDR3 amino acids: CASSPRQGAANYGYTF. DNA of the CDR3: TGTGCCAGTAGCCCTAGACAGGGGGCTGCTAACTATGGCTACACCTTC.

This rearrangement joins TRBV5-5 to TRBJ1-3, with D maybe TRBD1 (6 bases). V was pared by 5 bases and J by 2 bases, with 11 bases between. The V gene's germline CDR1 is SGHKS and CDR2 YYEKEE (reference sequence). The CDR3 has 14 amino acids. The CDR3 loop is CASRRYRAGNTIYF. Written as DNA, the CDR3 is TGTGCCAGCAGGCGATACAGGGCTGGAAACACCATATATTTT.

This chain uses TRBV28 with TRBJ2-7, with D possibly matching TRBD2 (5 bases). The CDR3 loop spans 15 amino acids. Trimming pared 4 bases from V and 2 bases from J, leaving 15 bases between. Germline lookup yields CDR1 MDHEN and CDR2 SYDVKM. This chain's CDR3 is CASSSIGSGTYEQYF. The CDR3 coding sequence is TGTGCCAGCAGTTCAATAGGTTCGGGGACCTACGAGCAGTACTTC.

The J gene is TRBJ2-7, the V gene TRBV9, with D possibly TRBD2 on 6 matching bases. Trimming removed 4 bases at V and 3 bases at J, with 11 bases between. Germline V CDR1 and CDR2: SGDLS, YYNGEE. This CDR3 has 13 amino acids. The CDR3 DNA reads TGTGCCAGCAGCCCGGCCGGGGGCTACGAGCAGTACTTC. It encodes CASSPAGGYEQYF.

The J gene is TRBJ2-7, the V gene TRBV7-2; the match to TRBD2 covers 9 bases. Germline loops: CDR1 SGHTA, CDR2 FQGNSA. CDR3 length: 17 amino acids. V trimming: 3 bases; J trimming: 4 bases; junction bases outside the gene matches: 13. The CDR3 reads CASSFGGPSGMVYEQYF. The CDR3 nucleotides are TGTGCCAGCAGCTTCGGCGGCCCTAGCGGGATGGTATACGAGCAGTACTTC.

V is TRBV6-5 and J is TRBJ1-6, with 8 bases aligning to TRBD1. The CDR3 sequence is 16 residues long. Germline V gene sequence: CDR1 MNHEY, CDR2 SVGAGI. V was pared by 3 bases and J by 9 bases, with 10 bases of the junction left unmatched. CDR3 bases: TGTGCCAGCAGTTATCAGTGGACAGGGAGGCGTTCACCCCTCCACTTT. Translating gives CASSYQWTGRRSPLHF.

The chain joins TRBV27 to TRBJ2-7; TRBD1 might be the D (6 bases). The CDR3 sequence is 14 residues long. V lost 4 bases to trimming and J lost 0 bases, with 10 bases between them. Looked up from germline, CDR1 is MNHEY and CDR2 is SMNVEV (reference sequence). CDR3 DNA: TGTGCCAGCAGTTCGACAGGTCTCTCCTACGAGCAGTACTTC. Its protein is CASSSTGLSYEQYF.

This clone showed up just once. CDR3 in amino acids: CASSSTLAGPSYEQYF. The DNA of the CDR3 is TGTGCCAGCAGCTCCACGTTAGCGGGCCCTTCCTACGAGCAGTACTTC. This chain uses TRBV7-9 with TRBJ2-7; 7 bases are shared with TRBD2. Germline trimming cut 4 bases from V and 1 base from J; bases unmatched to any gene: 10. The germline V gene has CDR1 SEHNR and CDR2 FQNEAQ (reference sequence). The CDR3 is made up of 16 amino acids.

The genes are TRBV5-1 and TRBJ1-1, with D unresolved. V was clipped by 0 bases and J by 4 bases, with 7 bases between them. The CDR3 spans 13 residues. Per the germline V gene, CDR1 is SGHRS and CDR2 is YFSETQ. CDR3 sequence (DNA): TGCGCCAGCAGCTTGGTGGAGGGCACTGAAGCTTTCTTT. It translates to CASSLVEGTEAFF.

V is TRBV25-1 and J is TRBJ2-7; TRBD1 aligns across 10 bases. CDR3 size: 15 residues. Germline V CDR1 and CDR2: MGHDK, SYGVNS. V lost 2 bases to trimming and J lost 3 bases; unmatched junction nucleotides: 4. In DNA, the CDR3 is TGTGCCAGCAGTGAAATGGGGACAGGGGACTACGAGCAGTACTTC. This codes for CASSEMGTGDYEQYF.